These 3 T cell receptor beta chains were all obtained from the same sample, sequenced in a study of cytomegalovirus exposure and HLA in healthy donors. Primers included in the PCR were 60 Vbeta and 13 Jbeta primers. Profiled with immunoSEQ multiplex PCR; TCRdb holds only in-frame clones, not every one. This sample yields about 210,000 clones, of which 80% to 90% are seen a single time; 2.5% to 3% belongs to the top ten. Sequencing was done on a sample of PBMCs. These receptor sequences come from a man younger than 45 in good health and CMV-seronegative.

This rearrangement joins TRBV4-3 to TRBJ2-5; 8 bases are shared with TRBD2. Germline-derived CDR1 and CDR2 are LGHNA and YSLEER. J gave up 4 bases and V 4 bases, and 8 bases lay outside the gene matches. CDR3 length: 15 amino acids. CDR3 loop: CASSPGRGGSETQYF. CDR3 nucleotide sequence: TGCGCCAGCAGCCCCGGGAGGGGGGGATCAGAGACCCAGTACTTC.

V usage is TRBV6-1 and J usage is TRBJ2-7; 8 nucleotides align to TRBD1. Trimming took 1 base from V and 3 from J; bases not matched to a gene: 5. This CDR3 region has 15 residues. Germline CDR1 and CDR2: MNHNS and SASEGT. The CDR3: CASSEGGTGFYEQYF. Written as DNA, the CDR3 is TGTGCCAGCAGTGAAGGCGGGACAGGATTCTACGAGCAGTACTTC.

The chain has TRBV6-1 and TRBJ1-1, with D possibly matching TRBD1 (6 bases). V shed 6 bases and J shed 2 bases, with 10 bases lying between them. The CDR3 loop spans 13 amino acids. Germline V gene data show CDR1 as MNHNS and CDR2 as SASEGT. The CDR3 spells CASSWTENTEAFF. The CDR3 DNA is TGTGCCAGCAGCTGGACAGAAAACACTGAAGCTTTCTTT.